This T cell receptor (beta chain) was sequenced during a study of blood T cell repertoires in COVID-19. In the study overall: Sites in the United States, Italy and Spain provided acute and convalescent COVID-19 samples. Nucleic acid was either cDNA or gDNA, and it came from T cells, B-cell-depleted T cells, or PBMCs.

This CDR3 has 14 amino acids. Deletions cut 5 bases from V and 2 bases from J, with 11 bases between. Germline assignment: CDR1 SGHRS and CDR2 YFSETQ. Original methodology: Quantification of nucleated cells was approximated via reference gene primer amplification. Only in-frame clones appear in the TCRdb table, and some are missing; sequencing was by immunoSEQ multiplex PCR. V, J and clone size are those of that table, while D and trimming were read from the DNA. The data hold about 170,000 clones, with roughly 86% observed a single time. The chain has TRBV5-1 and TRBJ1-5; D gene uncertain. Source material: peripheral blood. The sequence was obtained from a man aged 45-65 years with active or convalescent COVID-19. CDR3 DNA sequence: TGCGCCAGCAGTAGGCAGCGGGGCAATCAGCCCCAGCATTTT. Translated, it gives CASSRQRGNQPQHF.